These 2 T cell receptor beta chains were sequenced from one sample in a study of shared clonotypes between healthy human individuals. Sequencing was performed with immunoSEQ multiplex PCR; in TCRdb, only in-frame clones are kept and a portion is missing. The sample includes some 1,600,000 clones, 95% to 99% of them seen just once. The sample comprised naive CD4+ T cells sorted from blood. Subset: CD45RA+ positively selected. The receptors were gathered from a young man in good health.

V is TRBV10-3 and J is TRBJ2-5; tentatively, D is TRBD2 (6 bases). Germline V gene sequence: CDR1 ENHRY, CDR2 SYGVKD. V was pared by 3 bases and J by 8 bases, with 16 bases between. This CDR3 is built from 14 residues. As DNA, the CDR3 is TGTGCCATCAGTGACGGATCCCGCGGGGATACCCAGTACTTC. Its protein product is CAISDGSRGDTQYF.

V usage is TRBV11-3 and J usage is TRBJ2-7; 11 positions match TRBD1. CDR3 length: 15 residues. From germline, CDR1 is SGHNT and CDR2 YENEEA. J gave up 6 bases and V 4 bases, and 8 bases lay outside the gene matches. CDR3 sequence (DNA): TGTGCCAGCAGCTCCGGGACAGGGGGGCTTTCCGAGCAGTACTTC. As protein: CASSSGTGGLSEQYF.